The clone carrying this T cell receptor (beta chain) was picked up a small number of times. Its specificity is not known. This sample was taken from a study of T cells and copy number aberrations in small-cell lung cancer. Study-wide results and caveats: A small sample size limited this study; results need validation.

The CDR3 runs to 14 residues. Germline V CDR1 and CDR2: MRHNA, SNTAGT. The V gene lost 5 bases and the J gene lost 4 bases, with 11 bases spanning the gap. Generated by immunoSEQ multiplex PCR, the TCRdb table keeps only in-frame clones and is missing some. Of several thousand clones detected, around four fifths appear once; the ten largest clones hold 4.6%. The V and J genes are TRBV6-4 and TRBJ2-2; perhaps TRBD2 as D (5 bases). The receptor was derived from a woman aged 45-59 years with small cell lung cancer. Sequencing was done on a sample of normal tissue next to the tumor. CDR3 sequence (DNA): TGTGCCAGCAGTCCTAGGAGGAGCACCGGGGAGCTGTTTTTT. As protein: CASSPRRSTGELFF.